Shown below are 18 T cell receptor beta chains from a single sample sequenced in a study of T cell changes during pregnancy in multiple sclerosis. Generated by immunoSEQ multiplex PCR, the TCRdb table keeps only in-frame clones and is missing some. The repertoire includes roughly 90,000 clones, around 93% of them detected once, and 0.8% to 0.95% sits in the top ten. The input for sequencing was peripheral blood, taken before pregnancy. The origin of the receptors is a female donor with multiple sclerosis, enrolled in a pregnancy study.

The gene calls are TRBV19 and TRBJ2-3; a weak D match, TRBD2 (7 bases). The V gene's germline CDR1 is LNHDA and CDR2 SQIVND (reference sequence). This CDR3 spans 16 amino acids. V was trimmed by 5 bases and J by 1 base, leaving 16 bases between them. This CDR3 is CASSLSAGARTDTQYF. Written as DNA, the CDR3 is TGTGCCAGTAGTTTATCGGCGGGGGCCCGCACAGATACGCAGTATTTT.

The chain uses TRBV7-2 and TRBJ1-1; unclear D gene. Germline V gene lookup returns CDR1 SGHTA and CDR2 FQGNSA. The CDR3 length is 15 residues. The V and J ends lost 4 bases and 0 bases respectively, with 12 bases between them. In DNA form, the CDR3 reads TGTGCCAGCAGCTCCGGAGGGAGTATGAACACTGAAGCTTTCTTT. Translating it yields CASSSGGSMNTEAFF.

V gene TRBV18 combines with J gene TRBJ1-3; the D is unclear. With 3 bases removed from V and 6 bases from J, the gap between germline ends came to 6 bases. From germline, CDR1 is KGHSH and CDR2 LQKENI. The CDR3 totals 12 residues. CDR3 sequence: CASSPSENTIYF. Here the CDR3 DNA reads TGTGCCAGCTCACCGAGCGAAAACACCATATATTTT.

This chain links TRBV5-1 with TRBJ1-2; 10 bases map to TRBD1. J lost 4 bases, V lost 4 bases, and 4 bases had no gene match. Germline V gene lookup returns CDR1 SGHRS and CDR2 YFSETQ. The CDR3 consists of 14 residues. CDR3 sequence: CASSIGQGGYGYTF. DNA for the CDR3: TGCGCCAGCAGCATAGGACAGGGGGGCTATGGCTACACCTTC.

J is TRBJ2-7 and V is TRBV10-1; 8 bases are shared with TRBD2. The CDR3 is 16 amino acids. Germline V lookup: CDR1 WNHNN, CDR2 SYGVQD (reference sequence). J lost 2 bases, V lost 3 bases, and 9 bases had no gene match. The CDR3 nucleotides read TGCGCCAGCAGTGATATGGGACTAGGCGCGCCCTACGAGCAGTACTTC. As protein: CASSDMGLGAPYEQYF.

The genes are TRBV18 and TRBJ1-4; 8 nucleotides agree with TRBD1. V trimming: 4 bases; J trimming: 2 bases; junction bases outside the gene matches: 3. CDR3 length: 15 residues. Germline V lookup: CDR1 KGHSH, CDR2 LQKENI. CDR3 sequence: CASSRQGMTNEKLFF. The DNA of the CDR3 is TGTGCCAGCTCACGACAGGGGATGACTAATGAAAAACTGTTTTTT.

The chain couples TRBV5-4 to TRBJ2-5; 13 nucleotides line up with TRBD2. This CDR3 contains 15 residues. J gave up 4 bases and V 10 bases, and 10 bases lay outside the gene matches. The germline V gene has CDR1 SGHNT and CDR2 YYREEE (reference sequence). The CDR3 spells CAATSGRNPRETQYF. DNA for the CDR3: TGTGCCGCGACTAGCGGGAGGAACCCCCGAGAGACCCAGTACTTC.

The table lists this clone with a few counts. The CDR3 reads CASSLGQGPPLHF. For the CDR3, the DNA is TGTGCCAGCAGCTTAGGACAGGGGCCACCCCTCCACTTT. This sequence joins TRBV5-4 and TRBJ1-6, with 9 bases that match TRBD1. V lost 2 bases and J lost 11; bases outside the gene matches: 2. The CDR3 contains 13 residues. In germline, CDR1 is SGHNT, CDR2 YYREEE (reference sequence).

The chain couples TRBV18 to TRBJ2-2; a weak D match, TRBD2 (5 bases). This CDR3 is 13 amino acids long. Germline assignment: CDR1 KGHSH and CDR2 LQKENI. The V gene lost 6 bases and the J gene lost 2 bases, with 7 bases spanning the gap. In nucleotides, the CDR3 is TGTGCCAGCTCGCGGGTCAACACCGGGGAGCTGTTTTTT. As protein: CASSRVNTGELFF.

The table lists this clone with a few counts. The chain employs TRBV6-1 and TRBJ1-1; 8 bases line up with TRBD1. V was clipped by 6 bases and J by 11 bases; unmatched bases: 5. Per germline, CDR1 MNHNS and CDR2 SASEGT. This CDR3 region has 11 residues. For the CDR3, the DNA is TGTGCCAGCAGCGACAGGGGCCCCGCTTTCTTT. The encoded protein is CASSDRGPAFF.

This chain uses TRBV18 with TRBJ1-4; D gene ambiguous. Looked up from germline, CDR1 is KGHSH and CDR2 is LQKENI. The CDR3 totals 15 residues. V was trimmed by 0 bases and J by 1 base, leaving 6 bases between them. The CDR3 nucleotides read TGTGCCAGCTCACCACCGAGCGGAACTAATGAAAAACTGTTTTTT. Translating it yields CASSPPSGTNEKLFF. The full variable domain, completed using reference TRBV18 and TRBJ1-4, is NAGVMQNPRHLVRRRGQEARLRCSPMKGHSHVYWYRQLPEEGLKFMVYLQKENIIDESGMPKERFSAEFPKEGPSILRIQQVVRGDSAAYFCASSPPSGTNEKLFFGSGTQLSVL.

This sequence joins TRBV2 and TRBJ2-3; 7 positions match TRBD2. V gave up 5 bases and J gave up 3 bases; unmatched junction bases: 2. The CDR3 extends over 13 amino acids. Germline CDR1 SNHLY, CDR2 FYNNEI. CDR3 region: CASSSGVTDTQYF. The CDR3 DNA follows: TGTGCCAGCAGTAGCGGGGTGACAGATACGCAGTATTTT. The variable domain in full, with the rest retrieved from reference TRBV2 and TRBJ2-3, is EPEVTQTPSHQVTQMGQEVILRCVPISNHLYFYWYRQILGQKVEFLVSFYNNEISEKSEIFDDQFSVERPDGSNFTLKIRSTKLEDSAMYFCASSSGVTDTQYFGPGTRLTVL.

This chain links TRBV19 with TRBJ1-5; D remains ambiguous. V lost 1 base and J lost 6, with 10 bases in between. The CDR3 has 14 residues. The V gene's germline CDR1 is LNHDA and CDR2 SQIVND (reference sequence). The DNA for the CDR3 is TGTGCCAGTAGTATAGTGGAGACGCGTCAGCCCCAGCATTTT. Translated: CASSIVETRQPQHF.

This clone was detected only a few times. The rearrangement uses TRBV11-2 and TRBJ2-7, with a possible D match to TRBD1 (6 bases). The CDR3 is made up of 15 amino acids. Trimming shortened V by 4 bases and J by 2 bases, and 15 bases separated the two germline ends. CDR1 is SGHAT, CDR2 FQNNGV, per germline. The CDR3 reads CASSSLRDKTYEQYF. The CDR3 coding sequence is TGTGCCAGCAGCTCATTGAGGGACAAAACCTACGAGCAGTACTTC.

CDR3 sequence (DNA): TGTGCCAGCTCACCCAAGGACAGGGGAAACACTGAAGCTTTCTTT. The encoded protein is CASSPKDRGNTEAFF. The rearrangement joins TRBV18 to TRBJ1-1; TRBD1 agrees at 9 bases. V lost 3 bases, J lost 2 bases, and 4 bases stayed unmatched. The germline V gene encodes CDR1 KGHSH and CDR2 LQKENI. There are 15 residues in the CDR3. The full variable domain, completed using reference TRBV18 and TRBJ1-1, is NAGVMQNPRHLVRRRGQEARLRCSPMKGHSHVYWYRQLPEEGLKFMVYLQKENIIDESGMPKERFSAEFPKEGPSILRIQQVVRGDSAAYFCASSPKDRGNTEAFFGQGTRLTVV.

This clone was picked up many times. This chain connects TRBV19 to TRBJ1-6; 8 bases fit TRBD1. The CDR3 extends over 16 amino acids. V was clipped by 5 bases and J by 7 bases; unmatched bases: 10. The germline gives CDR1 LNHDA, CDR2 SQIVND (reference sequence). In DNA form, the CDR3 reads TGTGCCAGTAGTGCTCCAGGACAGGGAGAAAATTCACCCCTCCACTTT. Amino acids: CASSAPGQGENSPLHF. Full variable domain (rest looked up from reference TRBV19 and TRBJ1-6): DGGITQSPKYLFRKEGQNVTLSCEQNLNHDAMYWYRQDPGQGLRLIYYSQIVNDFQKGDIAEGYSVSREKKESFPLTVTSAQKNPTAFYLCASSAPGQGENSPLHFGNGTRLTVT.

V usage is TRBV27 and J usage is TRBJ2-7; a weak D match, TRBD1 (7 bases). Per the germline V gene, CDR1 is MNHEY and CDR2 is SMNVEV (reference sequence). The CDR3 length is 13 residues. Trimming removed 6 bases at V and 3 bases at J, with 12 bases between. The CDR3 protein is CASSPGGLYEQYF. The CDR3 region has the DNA TGTGCCAGCAGCCCAGGGGGGCTCTACGAGCAGTACTTC.

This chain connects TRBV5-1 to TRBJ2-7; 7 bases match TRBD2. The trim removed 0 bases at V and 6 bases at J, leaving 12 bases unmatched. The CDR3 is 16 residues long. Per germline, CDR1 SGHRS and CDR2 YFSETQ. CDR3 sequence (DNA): TGCGCCAGCAGCTTGGGGGGGGGAGCCTGGACGTCCGAGCAGTACTTC. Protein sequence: CASSLGGGAWTSEQYF. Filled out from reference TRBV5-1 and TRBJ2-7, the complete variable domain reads KAGVTQTPRYLIKTRGQQVTLSCSPISGHRSVSWYQQTPGQGLQFLFEYFSETQRNKGNFPGRFSGRQFSNSRSEMNVSTLELGDSALYLCASSLGGGAWTSEQYFGPGTRLTVT.